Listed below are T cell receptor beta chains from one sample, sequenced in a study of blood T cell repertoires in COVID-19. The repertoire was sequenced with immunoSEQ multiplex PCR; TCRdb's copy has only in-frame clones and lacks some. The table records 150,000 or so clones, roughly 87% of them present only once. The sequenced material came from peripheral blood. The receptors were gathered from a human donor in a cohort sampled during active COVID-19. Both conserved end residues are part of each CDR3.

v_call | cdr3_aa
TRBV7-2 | CASSLVGLAGNNEQFF
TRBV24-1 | CATSGTGQGYGYTF
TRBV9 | CASRDRGPDTEAFF
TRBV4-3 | CASSQDWLGGNTIYF
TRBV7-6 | CASRSGTGLLGEKLFF
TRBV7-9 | CASSLRTSGATDTDTQYF
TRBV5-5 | CASSFGHLNTEAFF
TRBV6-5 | CASSYSYNYGYTF
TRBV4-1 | CASSQEDWSTDTQYF
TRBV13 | CASSPRTSAKLSYEQYF
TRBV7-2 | CASSLGIAGGHNEQFF
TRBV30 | CAWSVRRGSDGYNEQFF
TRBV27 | CASSFEGPGTDTQYF
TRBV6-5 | CASRDRVTYEQYF
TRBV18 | CASSPTGLAGNEQFF
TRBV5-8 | CASRIWGRNHEQYF